One and the same sample provided the 8 T cell receptor beta chains below, sequenced in a study of CD8+CD57+ T cells in acquired aplastic anemia (dated by TCRdb to about 2018). Sequencer: Illumina HiSeq 2000. Genomic DNA served as template for TCR beta VDJ combination and CDR3 sequence profiling. TCRdb handled the public reads itself, with Q25 trimming in fastp and clone calling in MiXCR, and kept productive beta chains. Each record represents a unique CDR3 protein, reported with the most common genes and DNA among its rows. The sample table records about 150,000 distinct CDR3 sequences; just over 50% of these occur just once. Less than 15% of the sample is in the top ten clones. Expansion of CD8+CD57+ cells had been shown by flow cytometry in the patients chosen for sequencing. The source material was sorted CD4+, CD8+, or CD8+CD57+ T cells (not recorded which) from PBMCs. All receptors derive from a human donor with aplastic anemia.

This sequence joins TRBV2 and TRBJ2-1, with 15 bases that match TRBD2. Germline values: CDR1 SNHLY, CDR2 FYNNEI. The CDR3 extends over 15 amino acids. Trimming cost V 7 bases and J 6 bases; bases outside gene matches: 4. The DNA for the CDR3 is TGTGCCAGCATTGGGACTAGCGGGGGGTTCAATGAGCAGTTCTTC. This translates into CASIGTSGGFNEQFF.

Turning to this clonotype: A much larger clone lies one base from this, so it may be a read error. The rearrangement joins TRBV27 to TRBJ2-3; D gene unclear. There are 13 residues in the CDR3. Trimming pared 8 bases from V and 1 base from J, leaving 10 bases between. Germline V lookup: CDR1 MNHEY, CDR2 SMNVEV (reference sequence). CDR3 DNA sequence: TGTGCCAGCTACTGCCGGGGCACAGATACGCAGTATTTT. It specifies CASYCRGTDTQYF.

This clonotype was detected ten times or more. The rearrangement links TRBV9 to TRBJ2-7; tentative D call: TRBD2 (6 bases). V was trimmed by 2 bases and J by 2 bases, leaving 8 bases between them. This CDR3 region has 13 residues. Germline lookup yields CDR1 SGDLS and CDR2 YYNGEE. In nucleotides, the CDR3 is TGTGCCAGCAGCGTCGGGGGACCCTACGAGCAGTACTTC. Encoded protein: CASSVGGPYEQYF.

In this sample, this clonotype turned up once. This chain uses TRBV10-2 with TRBJ1-1, with 7 bases fitting TRBD1. Germline V gives CDR1 WSHSY, CDR2 SAAADI. Unmatched junction bases numbered 4, after V lost 2 bases and J lost 4 bases. The CDR3 covers 14 residues. In DNA form, the CDR3 reads TGCGCCAGCAGTGAGGACAGGGAAATCACTGAAGCTTTCTTT. As protein: CASSEDREITEAFF.

This clonotype appeared many times. This chain links TRBV5-5 with TRBJ1-5, with TRBD1 matching over 8 bases. V shed 2 bases, J shed 7 bases, and the junction held 5 bases outside the gene matches. The CDR3 loop spans 14 amino acids. Germline V lookup: CDR1 SGHKS, CDR2 YYEKEE (reference sequence). CDR3 residues: CASSFSDRGQPQHF. The CDR3, as DNA: TGTGCCAGCAGCTTTAGTGACAGGGGCCAGCCCCAGCATTTT.

For this clonotype: A read error may produce the germline difference seen at one junction end. The V and J genes are TRBV10-2 and TRBJ1-6; D might be TRBD1 (5 bases). This CDR3 contains 12 residues. Germline V gene lookup returns CDR1 WSHSY and CDR2 SAAADI. The CDR3 reads CASRDGYSPLHF. In DNA form, the CDR3 reads TGTGCCAGCAGGGACGGTTATTCACCCCTCCACTTT.

This clonotype showed up many times. The chain uses TRBV6-1 and TRBJ2-7; D not certain. V was shortened by 8 bases and J by 6 bases, with 5 bases between the two germline ends. The CDR3 is made up of 9 amino acids. Germline lookup yields CDR1 MNHNS and CDR2 SASEGT. The CDR3 coding sequence is TGTGCCAGCGGTGGCGAGCAGTACTTC. As protein: CASGGEQYF.

This rearrangement joins TRBV10-3 to TRBJ1-1, with D perhaps TRBD1 (5 bases). Germline V gene sequence: CDR1 ENHRY, CDR2 SYGVKD. The germline V and J ends were trimmed by 7 bases and 4 bases, with 10 bases remaining between them. The CDR3 totals 12 residues. CDR3 region: CAINEQGTEAFF. In DNA form, the CDR3 reads TGTGCCATCAACGAGCAGGGCACTGAAGCTTTCTTT.